The rows below give T cell receptor beta chains drawn from one sample of a study of cytomegalovirus exposure and HLA in healthy donors. TCRdb's table, derived via immunoSEQ multiplex PCR, lists solely in-frame clones and lacks some. The sample has 30,000 to 45,000 clones; approximately 90% are singletons. The sample comprised PBMCs. These receptors originate from a woman aged 40 to 50 in good health and CMV-seropositive. Each CDR3 is given with its conserved first and last residue. Size is stated for part of the rows, as once, few or many counts, or as a class when the clone is expanded.

v_call	clone_size	j_call	cdr3_aa
TRBV5-1	.	TRBJ2-6	CASSPGHTSSGANVLTF
TRBV7-2	.	TRBJ2-3	CASSLVFSGGASTDTQYF
TRBV5-4	.	TRBJ2-3	CASSSPGLASTDTQYF
TRBV19	.	TRBJ1-1	CASSRDSSATQATEAFF
TRBV4-3	once	TRBJ2-5	CASSQEEGAWETQYF
TRBV4-1	.	TRBJ2-1	CASREKGGYNEQFF
TRBV5-1	.	TRBJ2-5	CASSWTSGGSETQYF
TRBV7-9	.	TRBJ1-1	CASSPHLTGSEAFF
TRBV5-4	.	TRBJ2-1	CASSLSSGSYNEQFF
TRBV7-2	.	TRBJ1-1	CATSFDRATGTEAFF
TRBV4-2	.	TRBJ2-2	CASSQGVEGVGELFF
TRBV18	once	TRBJ1-2	CASSGQGPNYGYTF
TRBV7-2	.	TRBJ1-1	CASSSDWSEAFF
TRBV27	.	TRBJ1-1	CASSPGQILNTEAFF
TRBV11-2	.	TRBJ1-2	CASSLVSGISYGYTF
TRBV4-1	.	TRBJ2-3	CASSQETSSRATDTQYF
TRBV7-3	.	TRBJ2-1	CASSLNQRGVEQFF
TRBV7-3	.	TRBJ1-2	CASSSTGAGGYTF
TRBV7-8	.	TRBJ1-1	CASSLFGRNAFF
TRBV2	.	TRBJ2-1	CASSEAQGPNEQFF
TRBV30	.	TRBJ1-1	CAWRAQGVTEAFF
TRBV4-1	.	TRBJ2-1	CASSQGRAPADYNEQFF
TRBV28	.	TRBJ1-5	CASWGGYSNQPQHF
TRBV19	.	TRBJ2-7	CASSSRTASYEQYF
TRBV2	.	TRBJ1-1	CASSPPNRENTEAFF
TRBV7-9	.	TRBJ2-7	CASSLVGQCEQYF
TRBV6-5	.	TRBJ1-4	CASKRERGGEKLFF
TRBV13	.	TRBJ2-1	CASSPGLTRGNEQFF
TRBV27	.	TRBJ2-7	CASSFLGQVFAEQYF
TRBV6-6	.	TRBJ1-1	CASSLDRGDEAFF
TRBV6-4	.	TRBJ1-3	CASSLTGRSRNTIYF
TRBV4-3	.	TRBJ2-7	CASSHSNRGSYEQYF
TRBV2	.	TRBJ2-7	CAIPGVGEQYF
TRBV7-2	.	TRBJ2-7	CASSWVSGGSYEQYF
TRBV19	.	TRBJ2-3	CASSRSGGEADTQYF
TRBV2	.	TRBJ1-2	CASNRAEGYTF
TRBV6-5	.	TRBJ1-6	CASSITDNSPLHF
TRBV6-5	.	TRBJ1-4	CASMAGWEKLFF
TRBV30	.	TRBJ1-5	CAWSGGQNQPQHF
TRBV11-2	.	TRBJ2-7	CASSLAGTPREQYF
TRBV5-4	.	TRBJ2-5	CASSSPGGQETQYF
TRBV7-2	.	TRBJ2-2	CASSAGLYTGELFF